The sequence of this TCR beta chain was determined in a study of cytomegalovirus exposure and HLA in healthy donors (TCRdb year 2017). At the level of the whole study: The 666 repertoires of the first cohort and the 120 validation repertoires were produced on the same platform, according to a later analysis. Along with the roughly 670-subject first cohort, a separate validation cohort of approximately 110 different subjects was used. High-throughput TCR immunosequencing, statistical association of individual TCRs with disease status, and machine learning were combined to predict cytomegalovirus infection status. The study aimed to test whether signatures of past pathogen exposure could be identified by cataloging public T cell receptors.

V is cut back by 5 bases and J by 4 bases, with 5 bases in the junction unmatched. There are 15 amino acids in the CDR3, from cysteine to phenylalanine inclusive. The retained sequence is limited to the CDR3, 45 bases, with the frame set at the first base. CDR1 and CDR2, per the germline V gene, are MNHEY and SVGAGI. Separate from the roughly 650-subject first cohort, the validation cohort of 95 to 150 subjects was the group to which the donors belonged. Details on this clone: Its antigen specificity is not known. No qualities accompany the bases; no much larger clone lies one base away.

Libraries came from the immunoSEQ multiplex PCR assay. In the paper's pipeline: To diagnose cytomegalovirus status from the catalog of TCR beta chain sequences, a statistical classification framework was built. TCRdb retrieved this table from immuneACCESS and kept in-frame rearrangements only. Not all clones are present; in checked studies, unresolved V genes account for under half, and no reason is known for the remainder. V and J calls plus clone size are reproduced from that table; the DNA served to infer D and trimming. This sample holds around 160,000 clones; about 89% were observed only once. The ten largest account for 3% to 3.5% of the sample. Findings and caveats that apply to the study as a whole: In vitro tests confirmed that a few of the cytomegalovirus-associated TCR beta chains recognize cytomegalovirus antigens. Most TCR sequences were seen in very few donors, while some public TCRs were found in many individuals. A later analysis lacked HLA typing for the validation cohort, so it scored co-occurrence in that cohort across all 130 or so repertoires. The classifier was reported to diagnose cytomegalovirus status with high specificity and sensitivity in both the original cohort and the validation cohort. In the study, approximately 150 TCR beta chains were listed as associated with cytomegalovirus. According to the authors, the approach could potentially be generalized to other disease states and immunological phenotypes. Subsequent analysis determined that TCRs grouped into clusters in the first cohort also showed a tendency toward co-occurrence across the 120 or so validation repertoires, and 85% to 95% of cluster scores exceeded 0.

The material sequenced was PBMCs. This receptor was obtained from a woman between 18 and 29 years old in good health and CMV-seropositive. The chain joins TRBV6-5 to TRBJ2-1; 10 bases in the junction line up with TRBD2. The base sequence is TGTGCCAGCAGTCCAGCGGGGGGGCCTTACAATGAGCAGTTCTTC. This translates into CASSPAGGPYNEQFF.